This T cell receptor beta chain was recovered during a study of molecular identifiers for immune sequencing clone quantification. The table lists this clonotype with a few counts. This CDR3 contains 17 residues. Per germline, CDR1 LNHDA and CDR2 SQIVND (reference sequence). The ends were cut back, 3 bases at V and 2 bases at J, with 16 bases in the middle. Previously published methods and listed TCR primers were used for the bulk TCR libraries. MiXCR, applied by TCRdb to the PCR reads, yields one record per CDR3 protein. The data contain approximately 550,000 distinct CDR3 sequences, about 25% of them seen just once; the ten biggest clones take up just over 0.75%.

The chain links TRBV19 to TRBJ1-4; maybe TRBD1 (6 bases). The receptor was derived from a human donor in good health. Some libraries in this study had Jurkat cell RNA spiked in. The sample was naive CD8+ T cells from blood, with Jurkat cell RNA spiked in. Sample subset: FACS-sorted CD8+CD4-CCR7+CD45RA+ naive T cells. CDR3 in amino acids: CASSIPTGDWTNEKLFF. The CDR3 DNA reads as TGTGCCAGTAGTATCCCGACAGGAGATTGGACTAATGAAAAACTGTTTTTT. The complete variable domain, with remaining parts taken from reference TRBV19 and TRBJ1-4, reads DGGITQSPKYLFRKEGQNVTLSCEQNLNHDAMYWYRQDPGQGLRLIYYSQIVNDFQKGDIAEGYSVSREKKESFPLTVTSAQKNPTAFYLCASSIPTGDWTNEKLFFGSGTQLSVL.